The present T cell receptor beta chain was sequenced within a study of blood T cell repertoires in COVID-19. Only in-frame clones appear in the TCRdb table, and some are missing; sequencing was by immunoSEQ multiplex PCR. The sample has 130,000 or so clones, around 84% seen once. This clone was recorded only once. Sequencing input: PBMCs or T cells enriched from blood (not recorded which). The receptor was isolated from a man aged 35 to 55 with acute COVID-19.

CDR3 sequence: CASSGSQETQYF. As DNA, the CDR3 is TGTGCCAGCTCAGGCAGCCAAGAGACCCAGTACTTC. This chain links TRBV18 with TRBJ2-5, with D hard to call. V dropped 5 bases and J dropped 1 base, with 5 bases sitting between them. The CDR3 runs 12 residues. Germline CDR1 reads KGHSH; CDR2 reads LQKENI.